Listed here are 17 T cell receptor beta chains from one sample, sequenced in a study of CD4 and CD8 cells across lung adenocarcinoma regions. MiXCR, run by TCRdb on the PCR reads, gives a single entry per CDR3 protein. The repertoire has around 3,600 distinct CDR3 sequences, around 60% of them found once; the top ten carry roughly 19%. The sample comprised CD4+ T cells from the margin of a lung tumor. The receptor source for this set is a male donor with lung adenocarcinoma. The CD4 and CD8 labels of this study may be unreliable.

The CDR3 DNA sequence: TGTGCCAGCAGTTACTCCTCCGGGACTAGCGGGAGGGCCGGGGAGCTGTTTTTT. It codes for CASSYSSGTSGRAGELFF. V usage is TRBV6-5 and J usage is TRBJ2-2, with 16 bases aligning to TRBD2. The CDR3 totals 18 residues. Germline lookup yields CDR1 MNHEY and CDR2 SVGAGI. V shed 0 bases, J shed 6 bases, and the junction held 4 bases outside the gene matches.

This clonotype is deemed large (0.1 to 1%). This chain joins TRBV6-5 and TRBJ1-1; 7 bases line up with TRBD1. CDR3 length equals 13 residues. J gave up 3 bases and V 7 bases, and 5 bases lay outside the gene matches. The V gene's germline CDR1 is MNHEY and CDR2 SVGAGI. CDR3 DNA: TGTGCCAGCAACAGGGGTTTTGACACTGAAGCTTTCTTT. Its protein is CASNRGFDTEAFF.

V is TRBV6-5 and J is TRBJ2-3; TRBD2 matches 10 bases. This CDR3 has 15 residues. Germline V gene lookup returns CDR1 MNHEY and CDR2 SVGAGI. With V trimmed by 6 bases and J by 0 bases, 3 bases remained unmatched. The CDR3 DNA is TGTGCCAGCAGCTTACTAGCGGGGAGCACAGATACGCAGTATTTT. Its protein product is CASSLLAGSTDTQYF.

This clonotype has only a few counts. CDR3 coding DNA: TGTGCCAGCCGTAGCGGGAGCGCATGGTTCTTC. It codes for CASRSGSAWFF. V and J are TRBV6-1 and TRBJ2-1, with 9 nucleotides matching TRBD2. V was pared by 8 bases and J by 15 bases, with 8 bases of the junction left unmatched. CDR1 and CDR2 (germline): MNHNS, SASEGT. The CDR3 covers 11 residues.

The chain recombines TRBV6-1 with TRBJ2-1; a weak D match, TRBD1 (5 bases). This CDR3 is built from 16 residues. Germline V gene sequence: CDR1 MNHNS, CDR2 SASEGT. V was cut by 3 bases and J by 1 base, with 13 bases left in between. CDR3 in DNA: TGTGCCAGCAGTGATCAGGGCGGCTTGTCCTACAATGAGCAGTTCTTC. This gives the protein CASSDQGGLSYNEQFF.

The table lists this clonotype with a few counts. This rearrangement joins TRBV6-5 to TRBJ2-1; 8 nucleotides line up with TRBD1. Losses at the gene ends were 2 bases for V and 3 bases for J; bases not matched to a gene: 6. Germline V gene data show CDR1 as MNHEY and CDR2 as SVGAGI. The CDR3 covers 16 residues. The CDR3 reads CASSYGGTGSYNEQFF. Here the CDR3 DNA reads TGTGCCAGCAGTTACGGTGGGACAGGAAGCTACAATGAGCAGTTCTTC.

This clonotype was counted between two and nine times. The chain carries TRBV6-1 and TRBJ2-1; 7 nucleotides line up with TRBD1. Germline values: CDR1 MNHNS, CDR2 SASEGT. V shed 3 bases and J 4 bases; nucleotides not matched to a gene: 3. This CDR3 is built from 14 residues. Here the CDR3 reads CASSDGQAYNEQFF. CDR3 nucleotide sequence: TGTGCCAGCAGTGACGGACAGGCGTACAATGAGCAGTTCTTC.

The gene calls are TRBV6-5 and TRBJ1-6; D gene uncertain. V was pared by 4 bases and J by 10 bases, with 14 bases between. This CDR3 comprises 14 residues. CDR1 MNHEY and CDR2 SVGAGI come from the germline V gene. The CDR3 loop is CASSFVEAHSPLHF. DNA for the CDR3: TGTGCCAGCAGTTTTGTCGAAGCTCACTCACCCCTCCACTTT.

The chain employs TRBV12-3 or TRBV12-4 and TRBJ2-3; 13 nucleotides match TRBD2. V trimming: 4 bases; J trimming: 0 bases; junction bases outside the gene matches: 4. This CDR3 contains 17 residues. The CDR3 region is CASSYGLAGESTDTQYF. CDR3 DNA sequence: TGTGCCAGCAGTTACGGACTAGCGGGGGAGAGCACAGATACGCAGTATTTT.

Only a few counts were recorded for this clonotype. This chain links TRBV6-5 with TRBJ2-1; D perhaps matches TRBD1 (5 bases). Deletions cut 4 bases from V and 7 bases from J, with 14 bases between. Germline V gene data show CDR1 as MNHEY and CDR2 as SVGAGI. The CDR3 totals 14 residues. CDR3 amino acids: CASSSGHPRNEQFF. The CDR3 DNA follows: TGTGCCAGCAGTTCCGGACACCCTCGGAATGAGCAGTTCTTC.

The CDR3 DNA reads TGTGCCAGCAGCTCTCCCGCCACAGGGATCCTCTACGAGCAGTACTTC. It codes for CASSSPATGILYEQYF. This chain uses TRBV7-2 with TRBJ2-7, with D tentatively TRBD1 (6 bases). The length of the CDR3 is 16 residues. Per the germline V gene, CDR1 is SGHTA and CDR2 is FQGNSA. Trimming left V 4 bases short and J 3 bases short, with 19 bases between. Filled out from reference TRBV7-2 and TRBJ2-7, the complete variable domain reads GAGVSQSPSNKVTEKGKDVELRCDPISGHTALYWYRQSLGQGLEFLIYFQGNSAPDKSGLPSDRFSAERTGGSVSTLTIQRTQQEDSAVYLCASSSPATGILYEQYFGPGTRLTVT.

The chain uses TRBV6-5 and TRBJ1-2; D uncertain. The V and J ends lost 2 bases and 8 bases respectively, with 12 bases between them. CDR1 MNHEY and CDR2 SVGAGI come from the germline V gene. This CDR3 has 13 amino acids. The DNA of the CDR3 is TGTGCCAGCAGTTACCTCGAGAGGGAGGGCTACACCTTC. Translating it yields CASSYLEREGYTF.

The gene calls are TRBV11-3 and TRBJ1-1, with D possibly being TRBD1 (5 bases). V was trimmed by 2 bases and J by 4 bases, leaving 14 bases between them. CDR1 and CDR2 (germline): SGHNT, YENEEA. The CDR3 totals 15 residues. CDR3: CASSLRPGGGTEAFF. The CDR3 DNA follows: TGTGCCAGCAGCTTAAGGCCGGGCGGGGGCACTGAAGCTTTCTTT. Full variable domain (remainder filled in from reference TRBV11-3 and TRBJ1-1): EAGVVQSPRYKIIEKKQPVAFWCNPISGHNTLYWYLQNLGQGPELLIRYENEEAVDDSQLPKDRFSAERLKGVDSTLKIQPAELGDSAVYLCASSLRPGGGTEAFFGQGTRLTVV.

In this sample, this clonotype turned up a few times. CDR3 sequence reads: CASSIGTGGTGELFF. DNA of the CDR3: TGTGCCAGCAGCATTGGGACAGGGGGCACCGGGGAGCTGTTTTTT. The chain uses TRBV7-6 and TRBJ2-2, with TRBD1 matching 11 bases. Germline V gene lookup returns CDR1 SGHVS and CDR2 FNYEAQ. Trimming removed 5 bases from V and 4 bases from J; junction bases left unmatched: 3. The CDR3 has 15 residues.

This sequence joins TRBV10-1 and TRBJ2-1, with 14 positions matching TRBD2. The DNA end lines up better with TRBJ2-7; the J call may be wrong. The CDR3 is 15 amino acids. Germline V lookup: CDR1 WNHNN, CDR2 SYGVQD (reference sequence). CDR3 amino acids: CASIGTSGRTGEQYF. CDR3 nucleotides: TGCGCCAGCATCGGGACTAGCGGGAGAACGGGGGAGCAGTACTTC.

The CDR3 protein is CASSYDGFPGLMNTEAFF. CDR3 nucleotide sequence: TGTGCCAGCAGTTACGACGGCTTCCCCGGATTGATGAACACTGAAGCTTTCTTT. This chain joins TRBV6-5 and TRBJ1-1; D is ambiguous. This CDR3 spans 18 amino acids. V was cut by 2 bases and J by 0 bases, with 19 bases left in between. Germline CDR1 and CDR2: MNHEY and SVGAGI.

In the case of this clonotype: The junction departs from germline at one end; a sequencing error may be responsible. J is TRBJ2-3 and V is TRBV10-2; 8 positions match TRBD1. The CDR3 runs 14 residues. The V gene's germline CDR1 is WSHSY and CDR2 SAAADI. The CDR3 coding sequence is TGTCCCAGCAGGGGGCTGGGAGCCACAAATACTCAGTATTTT. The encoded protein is CPSRGLGATNTQYF.